The clone carrying this T cell receptor (beta chain) was counted ten times or more. Its antigen is not identified. The sample originates from a study of OX40 agonist ivuxolimab in advanced cancers. Notes on the study in general: By week 6 at 0.1 to 3.0 mg/kg, blood CD4+ and CD8+ T cells had expanded clonally. The mean number of expanded clones was higher in CD8+ T cells than in CD4+.

The protocol was immunoSEQ multiplex PCR, while the TCRdb copy is restricted to in-frame clones and leaves out a portion. This repertoire shows 70,000 to 100,000 clones, around 86% found once; its top ten account for about 1.9%. The CDR3 covers 14 residues. V shed 4 bases, J shed 1 base, and the junction held 5 bases outside the gene matches. The germline V gene has CDR1 SGDLS and CDR2 YYNGEE. The receptor was isolated from an adult with an advanced solid tumor such as melanoma, head and neck, liver or kidney cancer. The genes are TRBV9 and TRBJ2-7, with 7 bases fitting TRBD1. The source was CD4+ or CD8+ T cells sorted from blood, collected in a trial of the OX40 agonist ivuxolimab. CDR3 bases: TGTGCCAGCAGCATCGGGGACAGATCCTACGAGCAGTACTTC. Its translation: CASSIGDRSYEQYF.